This TCR beta chain was observed in a study of T cell changes during pregnancy in multiple sclerosis. The CDR3 covers 13 residues. The ends lost 5 bases at V and 7 bases at J; junction bases unmatched: 3. Per the germline V gene, CDR1 is SEHNR and CDR2 is FQNEAQ (reference sequence). The table came from immunoSEQ multiplex PCR; TCRdb's copy has only in-frame clones and leaves some out. The sample carries about 94,000 clones, approximately 93% recorded once. The chain joins TRBV7-9 to TRBJ2-2, with 8 bases lining up with TRBD2. The sequence was collected from a female donor with multiple sclerosis, enrolled in a pregnancy study. Sequencing used peripheral blood, obtained after pregnancy. The CDR3 reads CASSPRGGGELFF. The CDR3 DNA is TGTGCCAGCAGCCCCCGGGGGGGCGGGGAGCTGTTTTTT.